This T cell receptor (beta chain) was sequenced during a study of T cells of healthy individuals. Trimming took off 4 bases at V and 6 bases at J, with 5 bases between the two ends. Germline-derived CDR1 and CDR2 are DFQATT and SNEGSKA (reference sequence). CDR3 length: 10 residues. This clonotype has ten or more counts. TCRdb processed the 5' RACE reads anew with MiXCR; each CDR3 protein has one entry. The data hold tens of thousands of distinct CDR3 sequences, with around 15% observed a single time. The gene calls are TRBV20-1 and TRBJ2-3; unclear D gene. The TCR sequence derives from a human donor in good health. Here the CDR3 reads CSAMVDTQYF. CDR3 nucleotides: TGCAGTGCTATGGTCGATACGCAGTATTTT.